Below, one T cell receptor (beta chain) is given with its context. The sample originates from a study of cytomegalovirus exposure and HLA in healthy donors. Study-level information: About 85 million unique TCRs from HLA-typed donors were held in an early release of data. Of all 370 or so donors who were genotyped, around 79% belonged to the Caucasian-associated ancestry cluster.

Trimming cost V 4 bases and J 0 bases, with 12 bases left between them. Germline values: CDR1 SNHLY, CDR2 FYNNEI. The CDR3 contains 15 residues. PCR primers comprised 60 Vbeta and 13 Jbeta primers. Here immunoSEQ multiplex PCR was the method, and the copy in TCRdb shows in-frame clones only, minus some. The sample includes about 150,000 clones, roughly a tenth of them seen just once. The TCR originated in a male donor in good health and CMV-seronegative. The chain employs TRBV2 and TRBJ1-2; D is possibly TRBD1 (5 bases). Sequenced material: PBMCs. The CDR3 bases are TGTGCCAGCAGTGGGATCAGGACATCTAACTATGGCTACACCTTC. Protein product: CASSGIRTSNYGYTF.